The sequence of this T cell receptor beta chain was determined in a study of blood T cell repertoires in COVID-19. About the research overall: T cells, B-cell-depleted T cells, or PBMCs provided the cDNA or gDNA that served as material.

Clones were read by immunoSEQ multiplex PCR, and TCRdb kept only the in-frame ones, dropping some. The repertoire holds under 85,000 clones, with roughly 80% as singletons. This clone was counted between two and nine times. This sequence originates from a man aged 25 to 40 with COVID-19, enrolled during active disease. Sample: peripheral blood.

The CDR3 spells CASSELYGGRNTIYF. CDR3 DNA sequence: TGTGCCAGTAGTGAATTGTACGGCGGTAGAAACACCATATATTTT. The chain carries TRBV19 and TRBJ1-3; no clear D. Germline lookup yields CDR1 LNHDA and CDR2 SQIVND (reference sequence). This CDR3 contains 15 residues. V lost 5 bases and J 5 bases, leaving 16 bases between the germline ends.